The present T cell receptor beta chain was sequenced within a study of T cell responses to AZD1222 COVID-19 vaccine (dated by TCRdb to the early 2020s). Turning to the overall study: AZD1222 recipients whose second dose came at about 4 weeks and those whose second dose came at about 12 weeks were combined into one group, since spike-specific TCR depth and breadth did not differ between the two schedules. A total of 230 to 250 trial participants underwent TCR sequencing, of whom some 210 received two doses of AZD1222 and 26 received two doses of the MenACWY control vaccine. Trial participants were enrolled by age into subgroups of 18-55, 56-69 and 70-plus years, and around 150, 29 and 61 TCR-sequenced participants, respectively, were included in these subgroups.

The CDR3, cysteine through phenylalanine, is 16 amino acids long. The only DNA kept is the CDR3, 48 bases in frame from the first base. For CDR1 and CDR2, the germline V gene lists SGHDN and FVKESK. Trimming at the junction amounts to 7 bases on V and 3 bases on J, and the germline ends lie 21 bases apart. Summary of the overall study and its limitations: A significant rise in spike-specific TCR breadth and depth was observed after two AZD1222 doses relative to day 0 and relative to MenACWY recipients. CD4 TCRs associated with the vaccine covered the entire spike protein, and the dominant responses were in regions 160-218 and 743-854. Nearly half of unique spike-specific TCRs reportedly recognized epitopes outside regions mutated in the B.1.351 and B.1.1.7 variants. Because no day 14 peak-response samples were available, repertoires were characterized only after the peak T cell response. Conclusions about previously exposed vaccinees are limited because only a handful of AZD1222 recipients were SARS-CoV-2 seropositive at baseline. The 56-69-year group was small, and its depth increase did not reach significance, likely because of low power. Most participants were white British and females outnumbered males, and the authors suggested that clonal diversity may have been underestimated.

The CDR3 regions of human TCRbeta chains were analyzed by immunosequencing. Under the source paper's analysis protocol: Repertoire TCRs were matched against a reference library of SARS-CoV-2-specific TCRs generated with the MIRA antigen-specificity platform. Breadth was defined as the fraction of unique TCRs that were SARS-CoV-2-associated. Depth was defined as the fraction of total T cells that were SARS-CoV-2-associated. Each spike-specific TCR was assigned to its reactive spike region and to a CD4 or CD8 class using the MIRA data. Log10-transformed breadth and depth values were compared by one-way ANOVA with Sidak's multiple comparisons tests. TCRdb took this table from immuneACCESS and kept in-frame rearrangements with V and J called. Such tables lack part of the clones; where checked against another copy, unresolved V genes explain under half of the gap, and the rest is unexplained. V and J calls and clone size come straight from that table; D and trimming were deduced from the DNA. The sample table shows 150,000 to 200,000 clones, and about 92% are seen once. Over 0.7% of the sample rests with the top ten.

A word on this clone: What antigen it recognizes has not been identified. No base qualities exist here, and no much larger clone lies one base off it.

What this sample's time point label stands for: baseline before first vaccination. Vaccinee samples were obtained from the UK trials COV001 and COV002, which included a single-blind randomized controlled phase 2/3 trial of AZD1222 (ChAdOx1 nCoV-19) in healthy adults. Trial participant PBMC samples were collected at day 0 and day 28 after the second dose for TCRbeta chain sequencing. Specimen: peripheral blood, collected on day 0 of AZD1222 vaccination. This TCR derives from an adult in good health. The sequence links TRBV14 to TRBJ1-2; no D segment can be confidently identified. CDR3 loop: CASTQRTPRTDYGYTF. The DNA reads TGTGCCAGCACCCAGAGGACTCCCCGGACCGACTATGGCTACACCTTC.